This T cell receptor beta chain was profiled in a study of T cell clonotyping in hematopoietic cell transplantation. Study-wide results and caveats: Broader posttransplant TCR repertoire diversity was predicted by graft donor and pretransplant recipient Inverse Simpson Index values. CD4 and CD8 repertoire contributions could not be separated without sorting. Pathologically expanded recipient clonotypes increased progressively from day 30 to day 180 as diversity fell.

Assay: immunoSEQ multiplex PCR; the TCRdb copy retains only in-frame clones and omits some. The data contain roughly 13,000 clones, approximately 92% of them singletons. As for this clone: What it recognizes is unknown.

Trimming stripped 6 bases from V and 0 bases from J, with 12 bases between. This CDR3 has 15 residues. Germline assignment: CDR1 MNHNS and CDR2 SASEGT. The J gene is TRBJ1-3, the V gene TRBV6-1, with D unresolved. This receptor was taken from a young man in good health. Some clones in this sample may be carry-over from other donors' samples. Sequenced sample: peripheral blood mononuclear cells. The CDR3 region is CASRDGILSGNTIYF. The CDR3 bases are TGTGCCAGCAGGGACGGGATCCTCTCTGGAAACACCATATATTTT.